This entry lists 26 T cell receptor beta chains sequenced from one sample in a study of blood T cell repertoires in COVID-19. Measured with immunoSEQ multiplex PCR; TCRdb has only the in-frame clones, and not every one. This sample has 150,000 to 200,000 clones, with approximately 78% found just once. Material: peripheral blood. These receptors all come from an elderly woman with COVID-19, enrolled during active disease.

The chain carries TRBV10-3 and TRBJ2-2; 7 bases are a match to TRBD1. The CDR3 consists of 16 residues. V lost 3 bases and J lost 1; bases outside the gene matches: 5. The germline gives CDR1 ENHRY, CDR2 SYGVKD. CDR3 bases: TGTGCCATCAGTGACGGTAGGGGGCGGAACACCGGGGAGCTGTTTTTT. Translation: CAISDGRGRNTGELFF.

This chain uses TRBV6-1 with TRBJ2-1; 8 nucleotides agree with TRBD1. The trim removed 0 bases at V and 3 bases at J, leaving 1 base unmatched. The germline gives CDR1 MNHNS, CDR2 SASEGT. The CDR3 spans 15 residues. The CDR3 reads CASSEAGTGYNEQFF. As DNA, the CDR3 is TGTGCCAGCAGTGAAGCCGGGACAGGCTACAATGAGCAGTTCTTC.

V gene TRBV15 combines with J gene TRBJ1-2; D perhaps matches TRBD1 (5 bases). Deletions cut 0 bases from V and 4 bases from J, with 6 bases between. This CDR3 is built from 13 residues. Germline lookup yields CDR1 LNHNV and CDR2 YYDKDF (reference sequence). CDR3 coding DNA: TGTGCCACCAGCAGAGAAGGGGCCTATGGCTACACCTTC. Protein product: CATSREGAYGYTF.

The rearrangement joins TRBV7-9 to TRBJ2-1; TRBD2 is a possible D gene (5 bases). Trimming took 6 bases from V and 14 from J, leaving 14 bases between them. The length of the CDR3 is 11 residues. Germline-derived CDR1 and CDR2 are SEHNR and FQNEAQ (reference sequence). CDR3 in DNA: TGTGCCAGCAGTCTGGAGGTTAGGGAGTTCTTC. Protein: CASSLEVREFF.

The V and J genes are TRBV11-3 and TRBJ2-5; a possible D gene is TRBD2 (5 bases). Germline V gives CDR1 SGHNT, CDR2 YENEEA. The CDR3 is 14 residues long. V lost 4 bases, J lost 5 bases, and 14 bases lay in between. In DNA, the CDR3 is TGTGCCAGCAGCTATAGTCTAGCTACGGAGACCCAGTACTTC. Protein sequence: CASSYSLATETQYF.

The DNA of the CDR3 is TGTGCCAGCAGCCTCCTAGCGGGAGACACCGGGGAGCTGTTTTTT. Translating it yields CASSLLAGDTGELFF. The chain carries TRBV2 and TRBJ2-2, with 10 bases aligning to TRBD2. Unmatched junction bases numbered 4, after V lost 6 bases and J lost 3 bases. The germline gives CDR1 SNHLY, CDR2 FYNNEI. The CDR3 has 15 amino acids.

The rearrangement joins TRBV24-1 to TRBJ2-5, with D tentatively TRBD2 (5 bases). Germline V gives CDR1 KGHDR, CDR2 SFDVKD. V lost 6 bases, J lost 1 base, and 11 bases lay in between. The CDR3 covers 14 residues. CDR3 sequence reads: CATSPDEGQETQYF. The CDR3, as DNA: TGTGCCACCAGTCCGGACGAGGGCCAAGAGACCCAGTACTTC.

The J gene is TRBJ1-3, the V gene TRBV5-5, with D maybe TRBD1 (6 bases). Between the trimmed V and J ends, which lost 4 bases and 0 bases, there was a span of 11 bases. Germline-derived CDR1 and CDR2 are SGHKS and YYEKEE (reference sequence). The CDR3 is 15 residues long. DNA of the CDR3: TGTGCCAGCAGCGCAGGGGTTCCCTCTGGAAACACCATATATTTT. As protein: CASSAGVPSGNTIYF.

The chain carries TRBV5-6 and TRBJ2-5; 10 bases fit TRBD1. The CDR3 loop spans 16 amino acids. CDR1 is SGHDT, CDR2 YYEEEE, per germline. Losses at the gene ends were 3 bases for V and 2 bases for J; bases not matched to a gene: 7. This CDR3 reads CASSSTGGDPQETQYF. CDR3 DNA sequence: TGTGCCAGCAGCTCGACAGGGGGCGACCCGCAAGAGACCCAGTACTTC.

The chain combines TRBV2 with TRBJ1-2; 8 nucleotides match TRBD1. J was trimmed by 4 bases and V by 1 base; bases with no gene match: 5. Germline CDR1 is SNHLY and CDR2 is FYNNEI. The CDR3 has 15 amino acids. The CDR3 sequence: CASSEGAGGAYGYTF. DNA of the CDR3: TGTGCCAGCAGTGAAGGGGCAGGGGGCGCCTATGGCTACACCTTC.

This clone was seen only a few times. The chain has TRBV29-1 and TRBJ2-7; 14 positions agree with TRBD2. V lost 5 bases to trimming and J lost 2 bases; unmatched junction nucleotides: 5. The CDR3 is 15 residues long. Per germline, CDR1 SQVTM and CDR2 ANQGSEA. CDR3 protein: CSVSGLAGGAYEQYF. CDR3 bases: TGCAGCGTTTCCGGACTAGCGGGGGGTGCCTACGAGCAGTACTTC.

The chain couples TRBV6-1 to TRBJ2-5; D unclear. Germline V gene lookup returns CDR1 MNHNS and CDR2 SASEGT. The CDR3 has 14 residues. V was clipped by 1 base and J by 4 bases, with 10 bases between them. CDR3 residues: CASSEGYSRETQYF. The CDR3 DNA sequence: TGTGCCAGCAGTGAAGGGTACAGTCGAGAGACCCAGTACTTC.

The gene calls are TRBV20-1 and TRBJ1-2; 7 positions agree with TRBD1. CDR3 size: 11 residues. Trimming took 6 bases from V and 8 from J; bases not matched to a gene: 6. Germline V gene lookup returns CDR1 DFQATT and CDR2 SNEGSKA (reference sequence). CDR3 residues: CSAGQVVGYTF. Here the CDR3 DNA reads TGCAGTGCCGGACAGGTAGTAGGCTACACCTTC.

J is TRBJ2-3 and V is TRBV4-1; D is perhaps TRBD1 (5 bases). The germline gives CDR1 MGHRA, CDR2 YSYEKL. The CDR3 contains 16 residues. Trimming took 0 bases from V and 5 from J, leaving 15 bases between them. The CDR3 sequence is CASSQEFRPQGDTQYF. In nucleotides, the CDR3 is TGCGCCAGCAGCCAAGAGTTCCGGCCTCAGGGAGATACGCAGTATTTT.

J is TRBJ1-1 and V is TRBV12-3 or TRBV12-4; D gene unclear. Deletions cut 6 bases from V and 4 bases from J, with 12 bases between. The CDR3 is made up of 13 amino acids. CDR3 sequence reads: CASRPLGFTEAFF. CDR3 in DNA: TGTGCCAGCAGACCACTAGGGTTCACTGAAGCTTTCTTT.

CDR3 sequence reads: CASSVVAGTDTQYF. In DNA, the CDR3 is TGTGCCAGCAGCGTAGTTGCGGGGACAGATACGCAGTATTTT. The J gene is TRBJ2-3, the V gene TRBV9; TRBD2 might be the D (6 bases). The V gene's germline CDR1 is SGDLS and CDR2 YYNGEE. The CDR3 is 14 amino acids. V lost 0 bases and J 3 bases, leaving 8 bases between the germline ends.

As regards this clone: The same CDR3 can be traced to other DNA sequences in this sample. V is TRBV18 and J is TRBJ2-7, with 7 bases fitting TRBD1. CDR1 is KGHSH, CDR2 LQKENI, per germline. The trim removed 6 bases at V and 4 bases at J, leaving 6 bases unmatched. This CDR3 is 13 amino acids long. Here the CDR3 reads CASSPPTGYEQYF. The CDR3 coding sequence is TGTGCCAGCTCCCCCCCGACAGGGTACGAGCAGTACTTC.

This chain uses TRBV5-1 with TRBJ2-1; 7 bases fit TRBD2. This CDR3 spans 17 amino acids. V shed 4 bases and J 6 bases; nucleotides not matched to a gene: 16. Germline CDR1 SGHRS, CDR2 YFSETQ. The CDR3 loop is CASSPGTTQRRFNEQFF. DNA of the CDR3: TGCGCCAGCAGCCCCGGGACTACCCAAAGACGGTTCAATGAGCAGTTCTTC.

This chain links TRBV25-1 with TRBJ2-7; 11 bases are a match to TRBD1. The CDR3 covers 15 residues. Germline lookup yields CDR1 MGHDK and CDR2 SYGVNS. V lost 4 bases, J lost 2 bases, and 4 bases stayed unmatched. CDR3 in DNA: TGTGCCAGCAGTGCGGGACAGGGGGTTACCTACGAGCAGTACTTC. This translates into CASSAGQGVTYEQYF.

The V and J genes are TRBV6-5 and TRBJ2-5; D perhaps matches TRBD1 (5 bases). Germline CDR1 reads MNHEY; CDR2 reads SVGAGI. CDR3 size: 14 residues. The V and J ends lost 2 bases and 1 base respectively, with 8 bases between them. The CDR3 reads CASSYLGAQETQYF. CDR3 bases: TGTGCCAGCAGTTACCTTGGGGCCCAAGAGACCCAGTACTTC.

The J gene is TRBJ2-5, the V gene TRBV2, with TRBD2 identical over 13 bases. CDR3 length: 16 residues. V shed 2 bases, J shed 5 bases, and the junction held 5 bases outside the gene matches. Germline values: CDR1 SNHLY, CDR2 FYNNEI. In DNA form, the CDR3 reads TGTGCCAGCAGTGAAACTAGCGGGGGGGCCGGGGAGACCCAGTACTTC. This encodes CASSETSGGAGETQYF.

This CDR3 reads CASRGGRKNNEQFF. The DNA of the CDR3 is TGTGCCTCAAGGGGCGGGAGAAAGAACAATGAGCAGTTCTTC. This chain links TRBV2 with TRBJ2-1, with 7 bases aligning to TRBD2. Germline V gene sequence: CDR1 SNHLY, CDR2 FYNNEI. V trimming: 11 bases; J trimming: 5 bases; junction bases outside the gene matches: 12. This CDR3 spans 14 amino acids.

The rearrangement joins TRBV24-1 to TRBJ1-2, with D perhaps matching TRBD1 (6 bases). Trimming removed 2 bases from V and 4 bases from J, with 13 bases in between. CDR3 length: 15 residues. Per the germline V gene, CDR1 is KGHDR and CDR2 is SFDVKD. CDR3: CATSDSADSSYGYTF. CDR3 DNA sequence: TGTGCCACCAGTGATTCAGCGGACAGCAGCTATGGCTACACCTTC.

This chain links TRBV19 with TRBJ1-5; 7 bases map to TRBD1. The CDR3 loop spans 13 amino acids. V shed 5 bases and J 6 bases; nucleotides not matched to a gene: 4. Germline V CDR1 and CDR2: LNHDA, SQIVND (reference sequence). The CDR3 DNA reads TGTGCCAGTAGTGCAGACAGGGTTCAGCCCCAGCATTTT. Its translation: CASSADRVQPQHF.

The chain couples TRBV6-4 to TRBJ2-3; no reliable D call. The germline V and J ends were trimmed by 3 bases and 0 bases, with 7 bases remaining between them. Germline CDR1 and CDR2: MRHNA and SNTAGT. The CDR3 contains 14 residues. The CDR3 coding sequence is TGTGCCAGCAGTGAAACTCGGAGCACAGATACGCAGTATTTT. Amino acid sequence: CASSETRSTDTQYF.

This clone was detected a few times. The chain uses TRBV19 and TRBJ2-1, with 9 nucleotides matching TRBD2. CDR1 is LNHDA, CDR2 SQIVND, per germline (reference sequence). The V and J ends lost 5 bases and 5 bases, in that order; junction bases with no gene match: 7. The CDR3 loop spans 15 amino acids. CDR3 DNA: TGTGCCAGTAGTTCTAGCGGGATGACTCACAATGAGCAGTTCTTC. This sequence encodes CASSSSGMTHNEQFF.